The 22 T cell receptor beta chains in this list originate from one sample, sequenced in a study of cytomegalovirus exposure and HLA in healthy donors. Primers: 60 Vbeta forward and 13 Jbeta reverse. Sequencing was performed with immunoSEQ multiplex PCR; in TCRdb, only in-frame clones are kept and a portion is missing. Here the sample spans around 120,000 clones, 80% being singletons. Sequencing used PBMCs. The receptors were sampled from a man aged 25-45 years in good health and CMV-seronegative.

This rearrangement joins TRBV9 to TRBJ2-7, with D possibly TRBD1 on 6 matching bases. Trimming removed 3 bases from V and 0 bases from J, with 19 bases in between. This CDR3 has 17 residues. Germline V gene sequence: CDR1 SGDLS, CDR2 YYNGEE. The CDR3 here is CASSAAPGTLSSYEQYF. Written as DNA, the CDR3 is TGTGCCAGCAGCGCAGCCCCCGGGACACTGAGCTCCTACGAGCAGTACTTC.

There are a few counts of this clone. V usage is TRBV5-4 and J usage is TRBJ1-4, with 7 bases lining up with TRBD1. V shed 3 bases and J 8 bases; nucleotides not matched to a gene: 7. The CDR3 covers 14 residues. CDR1 SGHNT and CDR2 YYREEE come from the germline V gene (reference sequence). The CDR3 sequence: CASSSGGLGEKLFF. Written as DNA, the CDR3 is TGTGCCAGCAGCTCAGGGGGTTTGGGCGAAAAACTGTTTTTT.

A note on this clone: The germline gene is not matched at one end of the junction; a read error may be the cause. The chain has TRBV2 and TRBJ1-2; TRBD1 matches 7 bases. This CDR3 comprises 15 residues. Per the germline V gene, CDR1 is SNHLY and CDR2 is FYNNEI. The CDR3 here is CASSEARDRPYGYPF. The CDR3 nucleotides are TGTGCCAGCAGTGAAGCGAGGGACAGACCCTATGGCTACCCCTTC.

V is TRBV19 and J is TRBJ2-7, with 11 bases aligning to TRBD2. The CDR3 spans 16 residues. The germline V gene has CDR1 LNHDA and CDR2 SQIVND (reference sequence). V lost 6 bases, J lost 4 bases, and 11 bases stayed unmatched. The CDR3 sequence: CASSKWAGTSGYEQYF. The CDR3 DNA is TGTGCCAGTAGCAAATGGGCCGGGACTAGCGGTTACGAGCAGTACTTC.

J is TRBJ2-7 and V is TRBV6-5, with 9 bases lining up with TRBD1. V was pared by 6 bases and J by 4 bases, with 7 bases of the junction left unmatched. The CDR3 totals 14 residues. CDR1 and CDR2 from the germline V gene are MNHEY and SVGAGI. CDR3 DNA sequence: TGTGCCAGCAGCCTACAGGGGGCGAGGTACGAGCAGTACTTC. Amino acid sequence: CASSLQGARYEQYF.

J is TRBJ2-7 and V is TRBV30; D may be TRBD2 (5 bases). Germline lookup yields CDR1 GTSNPN and CDR2 SVGIG (reference sequence). V was clipped by 0 bases and J by 4 bases, with 16 bases between them. This CDR3 comprises 15 residues. The CDR3 protein is CAWSVGSGIVYEQYF. The CDR3 DNA is TGTGCCTGGAGTGTTGGATCCGGGATAGTGTACGAGCAGTACTTC.

V gene TRBV11-2 combines with J gene TRBJ1-1, with no clear D. The length of the CDR3 is 14 residues. Trimming cost V 5 bases and J 1 base, with 11 bases left between them. The germline gives CDR1 SGHAT, CDR2 FQNNGV. CDR3 sequence: CASSPRRENTEAFF. As DNA, the CDR3 is TGTGCCAGCAGCCCTCGCCGGGAGAACACTGAAGCTTTCTTT. Looking up the rest from reference TRBV11-2 and TRBJ1-1 gives the full variable domain: EAGVAQSPRYKIIEKRQSVAFWCNPISGHATLYWYQQILGQGPKLLIQFQNNGVVDDSQLPKDRFSAERLKGVDSTLKIQPAKLEDSAVYLCASSPRRENTEAFFGQGTRLTVV.

This rearrangement joins TRBV27 to TRBJ2-7; 8 bases agree with TRBD1. The CDR3 has 15 residues. Unmatched junction bases numbered 5, after V lost 3 bases and J lost 1 base. CDR1 is MNHEY and CDR2 is SMNVEV in the germline V gene (reference sequence). CDR3 sequence reads: CASSLQGARSYEQYF. The CDR3 region has the DNA TGTGCCAGCAGTTTGCAGGGGGCGCGATCCTACGAGCAGTACTTC.

The V gene is TRBV9, the J gene TRBJ1-2; 11 bases line up with TRBD1. The J segment lost 2 bases and the V segment lost 4 bases, leaving 4 bases of the junction unmatched. This CDR3 is built from 15 residues. Germline V gene sequence: CDR1 SGDLS, CDR2 YYNGEE. The CDR3 is CASSIGQGANYGYTF. Written as DNA, the CDR3 is TGTGCCAGCAGCATCGGACAGGGGGCGAACTATGGCTACACCTTC. The whole variable domain, remainder taken from reference TRBV9 and TRBJ1-2, is DSGVTQTPKHLITATGQRVTLRCSPRSGDLSVYWYQQSLDQGLQFLIQYYNGEERAKGNILERFSAQQFPDLHSELNLSSLELGDSALYFCASSIGQGANYGYTFGSGTRLTVV.

CDR3 in DNA: TGCAGCGTCACAGGGAACCAAGAGACCCAGTACTTC. Translated, it gives CSVTGNQETQYF. The chain combines TRBV29-1 with TRBJ2-5, with D possibly being TRBD1 (6 bases). V was cut by 6 bases and J by 0 bases, with 8 bases left in between. Per the germline V gene, CDR1 is SQVTM and CDR2 is ANQGSEA. There are 12 residues in the CDR3.

Worth noting for this clone: At the DNA level, this CDR3 is encoded by other sequences in the same sample as well. The chain has TRBV27 and TRBJ2-7; D perhaps matches TRBD1 (5 bases). This CDR3 has 12 residues. Germline assignment: CDR1 MNHEY and CDR2 SMNVEV (reference sequence). V was pared by 4 bases and J by 4 bases, with 8 bases between. The DNA of the CDR3 is TGTGCCAGCAGTTCAACAGGATACGAGCAGTACTTC. Amino acids: CASSSTGYEQYF.

The rearrangement links TRBV7-2 to TRBJ1-5, with 9 bases fitting TRBD1. Germline CDR1 is SGHTA and CDR2 is FQGNSA. The CDR3 loop spans 15 amino acids. V was pared by 4 bases and J by 6 bases, with 7 bases of the junction left unmatched. CDR3 loop: CASSYRRTGVQPQHF. The CDR3 DNA is TGTGCCAGCAGCTATCGGAGGACAGGGGTTCAGCCCCAGCATTTT.

V and J are TRBV28 and TRBJ1-1; 8 bases line up with TRBD1. The germline V gene encodes CDR1 MDHEN and CDR2 SYDVKM. This CDR3 is built from 12 residues. Trimming took 7 bases from V and 11 from J; bases not matched to a gene: 9. Here the CDR3 reads CASIRRTGLAFF. In DNA, the CDR3 is TGTGCCAGCATCCGACGGACAGGGTTGGCTTTCTTT. Full variable domain (remainder filled in from reference TRBV28 and TRBJ1-1): DVKVTQSSRYLVKRTGEKVFLECVQDMDHENMFWYRQDPGLGLRLIYFSYDVKMKEKGDIPEGYSVSREKKERFSLILESASTNQTSMYLCASIRRTGLAFFGQGTRLTVV.

This clone appeared a few times. The gene calls are TRBV19 and TRBJ1-4; 7 positions match TRBD1. CDR1 LNHDA and CDR2 SQIVND come from the germline V gene (reference sequence). The CDR3 spans 15 residues. Germline trimming cut 5 bases from V and 7 bases from J; bases unmatched to any gene: 10. In DNA, the CDR3 is TGTGCCAGTAGTTTTTACCGGACAGGCGGTGAAAAACTGTTTTTT. It specifies CASSFYRTGGEKLFF. Supplemented by reference TRBV19 and TRBJ1-4, the full variable domain reads DGGITQSPKYLFRKEGQNVTLSCEQNLNHDAMYWYRQDPGQGLRLIYYSQIVNDFQKGDIAEGYSVSREKKESFPLTVTSAQKNPTAFYLCASSFYRTGGEKLFFGSGTQLSVL.

J is TRBJ2-3 and V is TRBV7-9; possibly TRBD2 for D (5 bases). V lost 4 bases and J 0 bases, leaving 5 bases between the germline ends. The germline CDR1 and CDR2 sequences are SEHNR and FQNEAQ (reference sequence). This CDR3 comprises 13 residues. CDR3 sequence: CASSSGSTDTQYF. The CDR3 DNA sequence: TGTGCCAGCAGCTCGGGGAGCACAGATACGCAGTATTTT.

The J gene is TRBJ2-3, the V gene TRBV19; 14 bases line up with TRBD2. Germline CDR1 reads LNHDA; CDR2 reads SQIVND (reference sequence). The CDR3 loop spans 17 amino acids. The junction had 9 bases not matched to a gene; V was cut back by 6 bases and J by 4 bases. CDR3 nucleotide sequence: TGTGCCAGTAGAAGACTAGCGGGAGGGGAGTGGGCAGATACGCAGTATTTT. It translates to CASRRLAGGEWADTQYF. The full variable domain, rest sourced from reference TRBV19 and TRBJ2-3, is DGGITQSPKYLFRKEGQNVTLSCEQNLNHDAMYWYRQDPGQGLRLIYYSQIVNDFQKGDIAEGYSVSREKKESFPLTVTSAQKNPTAFYLCASRRLAGGEWADTQYFGPGTRLTVL.

The V and J genes are TRBV29-1 and TRBJ1-1; 9 positions match TRBD1. With 6 bases clipped from V and 4 bases from J, the junction kept 6 bases outside the gene matches. CDR1 SQVTM and CDR2 ANQGSEA come from the germline V gene. The CDR3 has 13 amino acids. CDR3 sequence reads: CSVGKTGGTEAFF. Here the CDR3 DNA reads TGCAGCGTCGGAAAGACAGGGGGCACTGAAGCTTTCTTT. The full variable domain, rest sourced from reference TRBV29-1 and TRBJ1-1, is SAVISQKPSRDICQRGTSLTIQCQVDSQVTMMFWYRQQPGQSLTLIATANQGSEATYESGFVIDKFPISRPNLTFSTLTVSNMSPEDSSIYLCSVGKTGGTEAFFGQGTRLTVV.

The chain recombines TRBV7-3 with TRBJ2-2, with D possibly matching TRBD2 (6 bases). This CDR3 spans 17 amino acids. V was trimmed by 5 bases and J by 4 bases, leaving 20 bases between them. The V gene's germline CDR1 is SGHTA and CDR2 FQGTGA. CDR3 protein: CASSATTGGSSTGELFF. CDR3 sequence (DNA): TGTGCCAGCAGCGCGACCACCGGAGGGTCTTCCACCGGGGAGCTGTTTTTT.

The chain is built from TRBV19 and TRBJ1-2; no definite D call. V was pared by 7 bases and J by 2 bases, with 11 bases between. Germline CDR1 is LNHDA and CDR2 is SQIVND (reference sequence). The CDR3 is made up of 13 amino acids. CDR3 region: CASTRAVNYGYTF. CDR3 DNA sequence: TGTGCCAGTACGAGGGCTGTAAACTATGGCTACACCTTC.

The rearrangement joins TRBV9 to TRBJ2-7; 8 nucleotides agree with TRBD1. There are 14 residues in the CDR3. V lost 0 bases to trimming and J lost 5 bases; unmatched junction nucleotides: 4. Looked up from germline, CDR1 is SGDLS and CDR2 is YYNGEE. The CDR3 nucleotides are TGTGCCAGCAGCGTAGAGGGACAGGTCGACGAGCAGTACTTC. Translation: CASSVEGQVDEQYF.

The rearrangement joins TRBV11-2 to TRBJ2-5; no reliable D call. Germline CDR1 SGHAT, CDR2 FQNNGV. With 5 bases removed from V and 5 bases from J, the gap between germline ends came to 15 bases. This CDR3 has 14 amino acids. The CDR3 reads CASSESRVPETQYF. The CDR3 DNA reads TGTGCCAGCAGCGAATCCCGGGTACCCGAGACCCAGTACTTC.

The chain employs TRBV19 and TRBJ2-3, with D maybe TRBD1 (6 bases). The germline V gene has CDR1 LNHDA and CDR2 SQIVND (reference sequence). V was cut by 5 bases and J by 4 bases, with 13 bases left in between. The CDR3 consists of 14 residues. For the CDR3, the DNA is TGTGCCAGTAGTTCGACAGGTTCGGCAGATACGCAGTATTTT. Translating it yields CASSSTGSADTQYF.